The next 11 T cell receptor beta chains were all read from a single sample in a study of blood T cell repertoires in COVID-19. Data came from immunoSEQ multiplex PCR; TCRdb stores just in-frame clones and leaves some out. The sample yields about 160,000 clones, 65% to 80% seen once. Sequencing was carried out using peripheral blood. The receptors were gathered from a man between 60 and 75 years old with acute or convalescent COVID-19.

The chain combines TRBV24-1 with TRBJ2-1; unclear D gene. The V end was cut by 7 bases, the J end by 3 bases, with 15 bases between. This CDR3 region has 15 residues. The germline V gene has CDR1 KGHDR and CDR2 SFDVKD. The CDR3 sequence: CATSARSSLYNEQFF. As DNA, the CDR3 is TGTGCCACCAGCGCGCGGTCCTCTCTCTACAATGAGCAGTTCTTC.

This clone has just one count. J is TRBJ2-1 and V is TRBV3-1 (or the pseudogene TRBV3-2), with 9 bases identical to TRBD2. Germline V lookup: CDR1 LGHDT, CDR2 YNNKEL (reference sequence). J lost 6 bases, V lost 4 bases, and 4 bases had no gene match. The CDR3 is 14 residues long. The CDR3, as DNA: TGTGCCAGCAGCCTCGGGACTAGCATCAATGAGCAGTTCTTC. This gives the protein CASSLGTSINEQFF.

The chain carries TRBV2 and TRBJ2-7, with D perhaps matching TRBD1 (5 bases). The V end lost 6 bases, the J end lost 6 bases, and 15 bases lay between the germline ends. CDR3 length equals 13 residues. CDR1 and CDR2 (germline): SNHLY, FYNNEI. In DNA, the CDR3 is TGTGCCAGCAGGGCCAGGGTAAAAGGCGAGCAGTACTTC. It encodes CASRARVKGEQYF.

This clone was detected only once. The CDR3 spells CASSPGTKNQPQHF. The CDR3 nucleotides read TGTGCCAGCAGTCCCGGGACAAAGAATCAGCCCCAGCATTTT. The V call is TRBV27, the J call TRBJ1-5, with D maybe TRBD1 (6 bases). This CDR3 region has 14 residues. Per germline, CDR1 MNHEY and CDR2 SMNVEV (reference sequence). V lost 5 bases to trimming and J lost 4 bases, with 12 bases between them.

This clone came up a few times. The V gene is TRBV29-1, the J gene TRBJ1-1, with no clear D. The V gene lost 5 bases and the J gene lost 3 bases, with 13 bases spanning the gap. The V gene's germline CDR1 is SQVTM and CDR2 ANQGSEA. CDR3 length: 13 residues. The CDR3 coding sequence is TGCAGCGTTTCTGGCGGGTACTACACTGAAGCTTTCTTT. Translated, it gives CSVSGGYYTEAFF.

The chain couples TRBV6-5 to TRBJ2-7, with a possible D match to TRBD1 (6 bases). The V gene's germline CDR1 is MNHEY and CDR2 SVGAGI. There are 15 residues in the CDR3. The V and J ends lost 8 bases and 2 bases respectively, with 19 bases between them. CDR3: CASVLDRSGPYEQYF. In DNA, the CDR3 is TGTGCCAGCGTCTTGGACAGATCAGGACCCTACGAGCAGTACTTC.

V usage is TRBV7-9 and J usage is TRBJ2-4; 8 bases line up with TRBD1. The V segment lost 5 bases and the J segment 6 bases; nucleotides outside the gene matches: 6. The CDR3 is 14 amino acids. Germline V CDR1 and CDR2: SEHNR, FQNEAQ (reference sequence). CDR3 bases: TGTGCCAGCAGCCCACGCAGGGGGCGAAACATTCAGTACTTC. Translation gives CASSPRRGRNIQYF.

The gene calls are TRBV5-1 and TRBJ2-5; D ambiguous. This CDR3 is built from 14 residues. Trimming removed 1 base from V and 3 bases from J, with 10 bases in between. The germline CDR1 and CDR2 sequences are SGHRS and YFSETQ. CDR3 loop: CASSLLVSEETQYF. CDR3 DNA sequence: TGCGCCAGCAGCTTGCTAGTCTCCGAAGAGACCCAGTACTTC.

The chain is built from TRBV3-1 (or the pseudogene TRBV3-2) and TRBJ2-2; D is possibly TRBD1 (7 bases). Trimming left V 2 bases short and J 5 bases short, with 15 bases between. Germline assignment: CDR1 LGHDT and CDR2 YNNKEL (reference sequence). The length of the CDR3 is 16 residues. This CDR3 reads CASSQSGAGGTGELFF. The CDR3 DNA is TGTGCCAGCAGCCAATCAGGGGCAGGGGGGACCGGGGAGCTGTTTTTT.

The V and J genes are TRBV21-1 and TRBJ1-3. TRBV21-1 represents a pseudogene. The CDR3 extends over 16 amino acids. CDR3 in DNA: TGTGCCAGCAGCAAAAGGAGGGCAGAGGATGGAAACACCATATATTTT. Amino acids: CASSKRRAEDGNTIYF.

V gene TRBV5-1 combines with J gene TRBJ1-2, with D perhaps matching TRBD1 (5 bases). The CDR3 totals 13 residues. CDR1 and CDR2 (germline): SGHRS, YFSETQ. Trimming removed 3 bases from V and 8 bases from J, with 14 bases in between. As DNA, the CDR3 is TGCGCCAGCAGCTCAGGAGGGGAGGCGGGCTACACCTTC. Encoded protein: CASSSGGEAGYTF. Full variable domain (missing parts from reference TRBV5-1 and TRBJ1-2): KAGVTQTPRYLIKTRGQQVTLSCSPISGHRSVSWYQQTPGQGLQFLFEYFSETQRNKGNFPGRFSGRQFSNSRSEMNVSTLELGDSALYLCASSSGGEAGYTFGSGTRLTVV.